This TCR beta chain stems from a study of neurological immune-mediated disorders. Germline values: CDR1 SGHRS, CDR2 YFSETQ. Unmatched junction bases numbered 7, after V lost 2 bases and J lost 5 bases. The CDR3 length is 16 residues. MiXCR was run by TCRdb on the 5' RACE reads, yielding one entry per CDR3 protein. The table has some 100,000 distinct CDR3 sequences, approximately 13% seen once; the top ten hold about 5%. Time point specified: longitudinal time-point 2. This chain joins TRBV5-1 and TRBJ2-3; 11 bases match TRBD2. The source material was PBMCs. This clonotype was sampled from a female donor with HTLV-1-associated myelopathy (HAM/TSP). The CDR3 protein is CASSFHTSGGQDTQYF. The DNA of the CDR3 is TGCGCCAGCAGCTTCCATACTAGCGGGGGTCAAGATACGCAGTATTTT.